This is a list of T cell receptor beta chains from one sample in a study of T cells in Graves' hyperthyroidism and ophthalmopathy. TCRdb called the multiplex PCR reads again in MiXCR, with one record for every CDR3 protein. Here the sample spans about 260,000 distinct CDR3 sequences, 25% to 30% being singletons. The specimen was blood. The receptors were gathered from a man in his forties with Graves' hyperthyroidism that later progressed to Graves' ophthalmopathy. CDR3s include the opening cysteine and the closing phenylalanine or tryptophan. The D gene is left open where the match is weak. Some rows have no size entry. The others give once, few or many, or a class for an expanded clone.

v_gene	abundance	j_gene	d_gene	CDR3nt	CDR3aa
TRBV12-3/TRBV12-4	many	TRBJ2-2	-	TGTGCCAGCAGTTTAGAGGGGAACACCGGGGAGCTGTTTTTT	CASSLEGNTGELFF
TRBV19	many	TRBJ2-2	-	TGTGCCAGTAGTATAGATCGGGGGCAGTTCGGGGAGCTGTTTTTT	CASSIDRGQFGELFF
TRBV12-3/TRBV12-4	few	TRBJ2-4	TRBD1	TGTGCCAGCAGTCCGCTGGGGACAGGGGAAAACATTCAGTACTTC	CASSPLGTGENIQYF
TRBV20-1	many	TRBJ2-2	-	TGCAGTGCAGTCCGGGACTCGGCCGGGGAGCTGTTTTTT	CSAVRDSAGELFF
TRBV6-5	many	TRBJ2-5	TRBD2	TGTGCCAGCAGTTACCGGACTAGTGGAGAGACCCAGTACTTC	CASSYRTSGETQYF
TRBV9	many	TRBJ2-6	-	TGTGCCAGCAGCGTAAGCGCCTCTGGGGCCAACGTCCTGACTTTC	CASSVSASGANVLTF
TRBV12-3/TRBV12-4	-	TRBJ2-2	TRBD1	TGTGCCAGCAGCCAGACAGGGGACGCCACCGGGGAGCTGTTTTTT	CASSQTGDATGELFF
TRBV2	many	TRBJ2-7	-	TGTGCCAGCAGTGTTGAGCGGAGCTCCTACGAGCAGTACTTC	CASSVERSSYEQYF
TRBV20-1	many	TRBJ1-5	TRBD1	TGCAGTGCTAGACAGGGGGGCAACAATCAGCCCCAGCATTTT	CSARQGGNNQPQHF
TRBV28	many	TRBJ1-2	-	TGTGCCAGCAGTTTAATGCGGCCTCCTTTCCATGGCTACACCTTC	CASSLMRPPFHGYTF
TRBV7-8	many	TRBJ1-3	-	TGTGCCAGCAGCTTAAGGGGACTTGGAAACACCATATATTTT	CASSLRGLGNTIYF
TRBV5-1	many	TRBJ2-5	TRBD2	TGCGCCAGCAGCTTGAAATATTCGGCGGGAGCAGGGGAGACCCAGTACTTC	CASSLKYSAGAGETQYF
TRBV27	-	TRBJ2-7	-	TGTGCCAGCAGTTGGCAGGAGAAGACCTACGAGCAGTACTTC	CASSWQEKTYEQYF
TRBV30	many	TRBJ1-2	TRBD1	TGTGCCTGGAGACAGGGGGCGGCCTATGGCTACACCTTC	CAWRQGAAYGYTF
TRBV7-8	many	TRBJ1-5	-	TGTGCCAGCAGCCATTCCGGGGGTCTTAACAGCAATCAGCCCCAGCATTTT	CASSHSGGLNSNQPQHF
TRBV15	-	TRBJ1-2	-	TGTGCCACCAGCAGAGATTTCGGGGAGGAGTATGGCTACACCTTC	CATSRDFGEEYGYTF
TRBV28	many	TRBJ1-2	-	TGTGCCAGCAGACTTATGGTCGGCCTTAACTATGGCTACACCTTC	CASRLMVGLNYGYTF
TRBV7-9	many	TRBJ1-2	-	TGTGCCAGCAGCTTAGACGGAACCTATGGCTACACCTTC	CASSLDGTYGYTF
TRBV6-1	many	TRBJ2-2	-	TGTGCCAGCACTAATGTCACCGGGGAGCTGTTTTTT	CASTNVTGELFF
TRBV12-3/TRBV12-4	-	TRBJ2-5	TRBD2	TGTGCCAGCAGTTTAGCTAGCGGGATGCAAGAGACCCAGTACTTC	CASSLASGMQETQYF
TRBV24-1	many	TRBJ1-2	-	TGTGCCACCGAACGACGGACCTATGGCTACACCTTC	CATERRTYGYTF
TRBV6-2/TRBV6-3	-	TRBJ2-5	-	TGTGCCAGCGCTAAGAGGGTGGGCGGAGAGACCCAGTACTTC	CASAKRVGGETQYF
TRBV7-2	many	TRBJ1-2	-	TGTGCCAGCAGCTCCTTTTATGGCTACACCTTC	CASSSFYGYTF
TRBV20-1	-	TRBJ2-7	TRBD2	TGCAGTGCTAGAAGCAGGACTAGCGTCTCCTACGAGCAGTACTTC	CSARSRTSVSYEQYF
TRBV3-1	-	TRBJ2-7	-	TGTGCCAGCAGCTTACAAGGGGGTCACGCCTACGAGCAGTACTTC	CASSLQGGHAYEQYF
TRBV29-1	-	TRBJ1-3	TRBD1	TGCAGCGTTGAGACCGGGACAGGGGGCTCTGGAAACACCATATATTTT	CSVETGTGGSGNTIYF
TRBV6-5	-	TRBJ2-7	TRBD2	TGTGCCAGCAGAGCGGGCGGGAGATCGGGCGAGCAGTACTTC	CASRAGGRSGEQYF
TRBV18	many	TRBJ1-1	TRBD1	TGTGCCAGCTCTCGGGACAGCCCTCCGAACACTGAAGCTTTCTTT	CASSRDSPPNTEAFF